This TCR beta chain came from a study of cytomegalovirus exposure and HLA in healthy donors. The V and J ends lost 1 base and 5 bases respectively, with 14 bases between them. This CDR3 is built from 16 residues. Germline values: CDR1 SGHAT, CDR2 FQNNGV. PCR primers comprised 60 Vbeta and 13 Jbeta primers. Method: immunoSEQ multiplex PCR; TCRdb's copy keeps in-frame clones and lacks some. Of 150,000 to 200,000 clones in the sample, approximately 80% were seen once. The sequence came from a man aged 25-45 years in good health and CMV-seropositive. The rearrangement links TRBV11-2 to TRBJ2-2, with D uncertain. The specimen sequenced was PBMCs. CDR3 amino acids: CASSLVESPGTGELFF. The CDR3 DNA follows: TGTGCCAGCAGCTTAGTAGAATCGCCGGGTACCGGGGAGCTGTTTTTT.